The clone carrying this T cell receptor (beta chain) was observed at least ten times. As yet, its antigen is unknown. TCRdb ran MiXCR on the reads and lists one entry per CDR3 protein. The table includes 450,000 to 650,000 distinct CDR3 sequences, 35% to 50% detected once. The V end was cut by 5 bases, the J end by 1 base, with 11 bases between. Germline loops: CDR1 SGHVS, CDR2 FQNEAQ. This CDR3 contains 14 residues. The source of the sample is a study of T cell repertoires in cytomegalovirus infection. Study overall: CMV epitopes that were recently identified and HLA-C-restricted were used alongside well-studied HLA-B-restricted ones. Both CMV infection and a matching HLA type were indicated by public TCR beta signatures.

The gene calls are TRBV7-8 and TRBJ1-1; D gene ambiguous. This sample comprised cultured PBMCs, obtained from culture after CMV antigen stimulation. The TCR sequence derives from a human donor in good health (CMV status not recorded). Some clones in this sample may be carry-over from other donors' samples. The DNA for the CDR3 is TGTGCCAGCAGCCTACGGACGGCGAACACTGAAGCTTTCTTT. This gives the protein CASSLRTANTEAFF.